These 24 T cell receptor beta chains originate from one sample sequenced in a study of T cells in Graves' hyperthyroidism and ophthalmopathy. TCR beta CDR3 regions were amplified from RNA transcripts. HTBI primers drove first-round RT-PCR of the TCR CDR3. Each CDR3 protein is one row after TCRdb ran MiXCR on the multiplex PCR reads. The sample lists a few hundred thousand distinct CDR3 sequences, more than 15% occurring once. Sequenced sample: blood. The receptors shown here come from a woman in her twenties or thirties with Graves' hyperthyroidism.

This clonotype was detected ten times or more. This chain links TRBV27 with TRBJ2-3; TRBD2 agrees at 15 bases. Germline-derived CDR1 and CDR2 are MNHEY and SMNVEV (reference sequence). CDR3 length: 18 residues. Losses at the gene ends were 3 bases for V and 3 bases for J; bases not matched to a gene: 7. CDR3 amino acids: CASSFGLAGGPGTDTQYF. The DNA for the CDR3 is TGTGCCAGCAGTTTCGGACTAGCGGGAGGGCCCGGGACAGATACGCAGTATTTT.

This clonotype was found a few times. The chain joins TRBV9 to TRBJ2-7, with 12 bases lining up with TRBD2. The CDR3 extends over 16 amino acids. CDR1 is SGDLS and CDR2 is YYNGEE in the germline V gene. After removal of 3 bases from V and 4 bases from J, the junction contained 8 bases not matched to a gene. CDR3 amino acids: CASSESGTSGLYEQYF. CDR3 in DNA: TGTGCCAGCAGCGAATCCGGGACTAGCGGGTTATACGAGCAGTACTTC.

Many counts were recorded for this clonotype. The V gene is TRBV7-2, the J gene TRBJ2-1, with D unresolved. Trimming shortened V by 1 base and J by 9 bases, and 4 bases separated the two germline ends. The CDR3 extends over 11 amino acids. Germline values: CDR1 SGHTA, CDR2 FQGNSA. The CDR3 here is CASSLVAEQFF. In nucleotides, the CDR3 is TGTGCCAGCAGCTTAGTAGCTGAGCAGTTCTTC.

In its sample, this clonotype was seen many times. The CDR3 here is CSARDKIDTEAFF. The CDR3, as DNA: TGCAGTGCTAGAGATAAGATCGACACTGAAGCTTTCTTT. The V gene is TRBV20-1, the J gene TRBJ1-1, with D uncertain. Germline lookup yields CDR1 DFQATT and CDR2 SNEGSKA (reference sequence). This CDR3 is built from 13 residues. Between the trimmed V and J ends, which lost 0 bases and 3 bases, there was a span of 8 bases.

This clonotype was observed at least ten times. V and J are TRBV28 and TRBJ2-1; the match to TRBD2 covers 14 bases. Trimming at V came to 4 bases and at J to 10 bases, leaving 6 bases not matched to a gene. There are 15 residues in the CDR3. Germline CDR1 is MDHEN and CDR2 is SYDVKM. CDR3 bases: TGTGCCAGCAGTTCGCCGGGACTAGCGGGAGTGGAGCAGTTCTTC. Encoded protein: CASSSPGLAGVEQFF.

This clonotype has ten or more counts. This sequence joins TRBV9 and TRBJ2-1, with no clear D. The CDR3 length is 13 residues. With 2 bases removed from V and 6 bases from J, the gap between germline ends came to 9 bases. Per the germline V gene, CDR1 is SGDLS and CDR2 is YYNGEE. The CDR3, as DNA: TGTGCCAGCAGCGTGGCTAACTTCAATGAGCAGTTCTTC. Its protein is CASSVANFNEQFF.

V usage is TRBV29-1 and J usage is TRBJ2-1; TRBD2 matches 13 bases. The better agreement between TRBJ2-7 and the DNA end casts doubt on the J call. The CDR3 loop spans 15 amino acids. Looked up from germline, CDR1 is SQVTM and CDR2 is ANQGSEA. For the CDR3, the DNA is TGCAGCGTTGAAGTTACCGGGACTAGCGGGAATGAGCAGTACTTC. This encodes CSVEVTGTSGNEQYF.

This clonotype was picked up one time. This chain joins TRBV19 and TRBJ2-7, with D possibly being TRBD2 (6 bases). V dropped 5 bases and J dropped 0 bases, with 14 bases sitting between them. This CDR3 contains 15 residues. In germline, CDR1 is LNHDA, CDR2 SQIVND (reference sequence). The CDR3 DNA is TGTGCCAGTAGTGGAGGGTGGCCGGGCTCCTACGAGCAGTACTTC. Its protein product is CASSGGWPGSYEQYF.

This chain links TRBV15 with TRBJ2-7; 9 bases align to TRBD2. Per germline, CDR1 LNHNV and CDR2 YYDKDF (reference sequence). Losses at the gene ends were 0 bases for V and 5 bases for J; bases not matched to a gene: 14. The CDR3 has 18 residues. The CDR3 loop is CATSRDRVDSGRVNEQYF. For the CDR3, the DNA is TGTGCCACCAGCAGAGATCGGGTGGATAGCGGGAGAGTCAACGAGCAGTACTTC.

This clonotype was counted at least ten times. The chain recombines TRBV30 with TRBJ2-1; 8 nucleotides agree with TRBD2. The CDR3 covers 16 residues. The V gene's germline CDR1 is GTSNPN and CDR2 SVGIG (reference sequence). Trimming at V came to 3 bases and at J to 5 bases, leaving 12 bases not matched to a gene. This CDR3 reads CAWRHSPRGRNNEQFF. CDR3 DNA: TGTGCCTGGAGACATAGCCCTCGCGGGAGGAACAATGAGCAGTTCTTC.

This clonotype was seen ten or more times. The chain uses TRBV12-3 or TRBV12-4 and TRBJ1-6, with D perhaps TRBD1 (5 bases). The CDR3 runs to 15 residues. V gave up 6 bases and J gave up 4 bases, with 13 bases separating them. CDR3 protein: CASRDRDGYNSPLHF. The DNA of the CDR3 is TGTGCCAGCAGGGACCGGGACGGTTATAATTCACCCCTCCACTTT.

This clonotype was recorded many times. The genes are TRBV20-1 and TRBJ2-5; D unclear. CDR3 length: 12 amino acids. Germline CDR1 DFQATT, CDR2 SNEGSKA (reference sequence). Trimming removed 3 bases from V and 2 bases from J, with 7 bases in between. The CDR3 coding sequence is TGCAGTGCTAGGCTAGGTCAAGAGACCCAGTACTTC. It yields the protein CSARLGQETQYF.

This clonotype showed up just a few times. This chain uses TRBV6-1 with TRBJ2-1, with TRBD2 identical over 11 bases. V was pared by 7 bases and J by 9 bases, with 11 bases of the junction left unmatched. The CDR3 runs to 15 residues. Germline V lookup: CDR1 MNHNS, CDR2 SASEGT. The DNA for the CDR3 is TGTGCCAGCATAGACGGGACTAGCGGTTTGGGTGAGCAGTTCTTC. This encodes CASIDGTSGLGEQFF.

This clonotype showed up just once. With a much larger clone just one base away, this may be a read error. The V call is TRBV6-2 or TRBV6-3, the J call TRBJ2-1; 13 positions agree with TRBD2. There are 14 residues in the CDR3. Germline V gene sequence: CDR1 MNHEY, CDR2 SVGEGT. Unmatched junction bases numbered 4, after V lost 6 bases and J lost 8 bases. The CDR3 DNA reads TGTGCCAGCAGAGGACTAGCGGGAGTGGATGAGCAGTTCTTC. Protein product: CASRGLAGVDEQFF.

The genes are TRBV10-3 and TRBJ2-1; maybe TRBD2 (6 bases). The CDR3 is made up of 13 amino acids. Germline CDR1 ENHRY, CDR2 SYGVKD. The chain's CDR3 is CATRPSAGNEQFF. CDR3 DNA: TGTGCAACGCGGCCTAGCGCGGGCAATGAGCAGTTCTTC.

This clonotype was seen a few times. CDR3: CASSWGTGNQETQYF. CDR3 coding DNA: TGCGCCAGCAGCTGGGGGACAGGAAACCAAGAGACCCAGTACTTC. The chain employs TRBV5-1 and TRBJ2-5, with 8 nucleotides matching TRBD1. Trimming took 3 bases from V and 0 from J; bases not matched to a gene: 4. Germline CDR1 reads SGHRS; CDR2 reads YFSETQ. CDR3 length equals 15 residues.

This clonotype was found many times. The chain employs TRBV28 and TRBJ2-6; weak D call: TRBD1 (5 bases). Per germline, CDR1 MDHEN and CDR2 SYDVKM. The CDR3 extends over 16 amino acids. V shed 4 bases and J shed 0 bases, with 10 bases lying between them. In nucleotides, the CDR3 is TGTGCCAGCAGTTCCAGGACACGCTCTGGGGCCAACGTCCTGACTTTC. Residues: CASSSRTRSGANVLTF.

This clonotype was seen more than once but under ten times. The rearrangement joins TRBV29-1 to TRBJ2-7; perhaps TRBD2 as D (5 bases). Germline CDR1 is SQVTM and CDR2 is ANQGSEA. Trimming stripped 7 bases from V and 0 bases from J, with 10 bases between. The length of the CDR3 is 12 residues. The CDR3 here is CSAGRGSYEQYF. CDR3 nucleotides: TGCAGCGCCGGCCGGGGCTCCTACGAGCAGTACTTC.

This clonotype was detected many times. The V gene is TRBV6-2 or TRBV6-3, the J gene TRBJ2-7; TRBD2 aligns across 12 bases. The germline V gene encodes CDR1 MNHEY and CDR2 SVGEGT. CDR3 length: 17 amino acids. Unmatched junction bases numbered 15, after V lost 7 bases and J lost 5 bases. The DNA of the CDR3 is TGTGCCAGCATTCGGACTAGCGGGATTAGTTACAAAAACGAGCAGTACTTC. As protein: CASIRTSGISYKNEQYF.

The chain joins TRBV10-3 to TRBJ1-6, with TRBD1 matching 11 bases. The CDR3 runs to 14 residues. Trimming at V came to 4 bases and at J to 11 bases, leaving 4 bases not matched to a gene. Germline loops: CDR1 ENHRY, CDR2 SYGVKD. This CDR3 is CAISVGTGGTPLHF. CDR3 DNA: TGTGCCATCAGTGTCGGGACAGGGGGTACACCCCTCCACTTT.

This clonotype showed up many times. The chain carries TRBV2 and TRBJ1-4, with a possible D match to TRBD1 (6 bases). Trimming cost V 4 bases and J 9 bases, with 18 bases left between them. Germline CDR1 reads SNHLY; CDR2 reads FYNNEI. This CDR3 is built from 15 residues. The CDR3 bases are TGTGCCAGCAGTGTCCGACAGGAGCCCAGCCAAAAACTGTTTTTT. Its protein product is CASSVRQEPSQKLFF.

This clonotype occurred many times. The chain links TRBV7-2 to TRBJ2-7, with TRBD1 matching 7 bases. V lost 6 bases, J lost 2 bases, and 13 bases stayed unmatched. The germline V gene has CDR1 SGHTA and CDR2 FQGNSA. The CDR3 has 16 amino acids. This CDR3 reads CASRPTTGAPTYEQYF. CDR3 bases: TGTGCCAGCAGACCCACCACAGGGGCGCCCACCTACGAGCAGTACTTC.

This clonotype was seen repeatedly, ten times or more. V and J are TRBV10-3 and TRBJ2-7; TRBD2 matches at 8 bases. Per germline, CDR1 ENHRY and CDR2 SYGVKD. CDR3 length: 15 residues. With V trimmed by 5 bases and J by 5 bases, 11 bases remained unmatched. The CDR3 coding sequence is TGTGCCATCAGTAACTGGACTAGCATTCACCACGAGCAGTACTTC. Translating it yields CAISNWTSIHHEQYF.

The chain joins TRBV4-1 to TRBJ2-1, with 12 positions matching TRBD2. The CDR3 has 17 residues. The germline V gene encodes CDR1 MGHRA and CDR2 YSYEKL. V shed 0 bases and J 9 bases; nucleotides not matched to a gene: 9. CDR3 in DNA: TGCGCCAGCAGCCAAGACCAGACTAGCGGGAGAATCAGTGAGCAGTTCTTC. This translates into CASSQDQTSGRISEQFF.